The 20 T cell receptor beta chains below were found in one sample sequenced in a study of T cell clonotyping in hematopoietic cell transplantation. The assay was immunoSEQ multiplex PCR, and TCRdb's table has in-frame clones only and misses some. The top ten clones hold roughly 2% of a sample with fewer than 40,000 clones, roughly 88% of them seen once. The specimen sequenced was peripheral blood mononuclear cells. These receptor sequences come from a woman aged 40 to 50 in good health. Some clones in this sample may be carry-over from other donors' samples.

CDR3 DNA sequence: TGTGCCAGCAGCTTAGAGGGGCAGGGGACTAACTATGGCTACACCTTC. Its protein product is CASSLEGQGTNYGYTF. This chain uses TRBV7-9 with TRBJ1-2, with D maybe TRBD1 (6 bases). V was cut by 1 base and J by 0 bases, with 12 bases left in between. CDR1 and CDR2 (germline): SEHNR, FQNEAQ (reference sequence). The CDR3 contains 16 residues.

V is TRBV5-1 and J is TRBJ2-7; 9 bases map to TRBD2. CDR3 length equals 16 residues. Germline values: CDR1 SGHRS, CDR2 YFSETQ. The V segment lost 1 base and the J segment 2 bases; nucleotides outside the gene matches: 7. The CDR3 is CASSLPRGGRTYEQYF. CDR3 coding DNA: TGCGCCAGCAGCTTGCCGCGGGGGGGTCGGACCTACGAGCAGTACTTC.

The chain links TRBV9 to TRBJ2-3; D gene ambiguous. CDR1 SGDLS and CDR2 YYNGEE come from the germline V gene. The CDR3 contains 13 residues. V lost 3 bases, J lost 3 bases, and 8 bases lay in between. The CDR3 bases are TGTGCCAGCAGCGCCCTAGTGACAGATACGCAGTATTTT. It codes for CASSALVTDTQYF. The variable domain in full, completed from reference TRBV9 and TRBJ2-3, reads DSGVTQTPKHLITATGQRVTLRCSPRSGDLSVYWYQQSLDQGLQFLIQYYNGEERAKGNILERFSAQQFPDLHSELNLSSLELGDSALYFCASSALVTDTQYFGPGTRLTVL.

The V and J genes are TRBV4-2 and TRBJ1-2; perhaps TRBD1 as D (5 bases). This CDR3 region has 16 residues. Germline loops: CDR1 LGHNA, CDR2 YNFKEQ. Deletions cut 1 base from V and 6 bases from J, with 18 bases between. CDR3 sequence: CASSQVGGAPRNGYTF. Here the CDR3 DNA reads TGTGCCAGCAGCCAAGTAGGAGGGGCTCCCAGGAATGGCTACACCTTC.

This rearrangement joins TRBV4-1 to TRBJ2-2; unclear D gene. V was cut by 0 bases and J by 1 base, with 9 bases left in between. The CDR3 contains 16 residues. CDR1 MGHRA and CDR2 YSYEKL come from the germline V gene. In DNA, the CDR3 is TGCGCCAGCAGCCAAGATGTAGGGCAGAACACCGGGGAGCTGTTTTTT. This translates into CASSQDVGQNTGELFF.

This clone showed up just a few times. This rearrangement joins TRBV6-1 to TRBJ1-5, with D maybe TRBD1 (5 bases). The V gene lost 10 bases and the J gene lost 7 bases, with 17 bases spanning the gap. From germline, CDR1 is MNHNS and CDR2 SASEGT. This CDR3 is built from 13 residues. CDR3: CAINPGRDQPQHF. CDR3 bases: TGTGCCATCAACCCAGGGAGGGACCAGCCCCAGCATTTT.

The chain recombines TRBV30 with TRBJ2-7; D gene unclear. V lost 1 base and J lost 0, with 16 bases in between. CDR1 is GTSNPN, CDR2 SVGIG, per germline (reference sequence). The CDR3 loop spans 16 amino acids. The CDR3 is CAWSGLGQAPSYEQYF. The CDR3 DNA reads TGTGCCTGGAGTGGTCTCGGGCAGGCCCCCTCCTACGAGCAGTACTTC.

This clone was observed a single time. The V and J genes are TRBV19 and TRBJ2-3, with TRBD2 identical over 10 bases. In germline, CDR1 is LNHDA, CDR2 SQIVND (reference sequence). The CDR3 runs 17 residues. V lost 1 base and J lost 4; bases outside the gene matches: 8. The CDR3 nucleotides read TGTGCCAGTAGTATAGGAGCTAGCGGGAGAATCTCAGATACGCAGTATTTT. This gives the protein CASSIGASGRISDTQYF.

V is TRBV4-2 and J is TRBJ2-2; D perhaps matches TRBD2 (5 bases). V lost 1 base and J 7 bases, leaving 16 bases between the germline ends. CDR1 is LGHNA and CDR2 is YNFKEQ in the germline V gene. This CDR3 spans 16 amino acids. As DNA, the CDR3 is TGTGCCAGCAGCCAAGCTTGGACTGGGGATGGCGGGGAGCTGTTTTTT. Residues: CASSQAWTGDGGELFF.

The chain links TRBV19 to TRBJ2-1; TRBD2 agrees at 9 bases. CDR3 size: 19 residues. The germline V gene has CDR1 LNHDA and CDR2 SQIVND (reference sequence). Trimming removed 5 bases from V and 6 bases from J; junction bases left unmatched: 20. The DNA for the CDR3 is TGTGCCAGTAGTCCGGAAATCCCTGATAGCGGGAGAAAAGGCAATGAGCAGTTCTTC. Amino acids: CASSPEIPDSGRKGNEQFF. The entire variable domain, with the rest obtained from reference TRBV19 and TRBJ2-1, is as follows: DGGITQSPKYLFRKEGQNVTLSCEQNLNHDAMYWYRQDPGQGLRLIYYSQIVNDFQKGDIAEGYSVSREKKESFPLTVTSAQKNPTAFYLCASSPEIPDSGRKGNEQFFGPGTRLTVL.

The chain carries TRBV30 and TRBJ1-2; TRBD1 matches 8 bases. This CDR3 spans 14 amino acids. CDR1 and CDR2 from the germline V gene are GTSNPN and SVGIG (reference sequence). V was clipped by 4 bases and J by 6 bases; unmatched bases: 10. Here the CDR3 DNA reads TGTGCCTGGATCCCCCAGGGGGCTAGGAATGGCTACACCTTC. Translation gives CAWIPQGARNGYTF.

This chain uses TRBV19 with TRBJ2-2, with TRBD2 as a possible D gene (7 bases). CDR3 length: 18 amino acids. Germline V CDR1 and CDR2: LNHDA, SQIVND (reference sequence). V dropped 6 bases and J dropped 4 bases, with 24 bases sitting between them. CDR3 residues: CASSTRGGQGLGTGELFF. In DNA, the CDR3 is TGTGCCAGTAGCACCCGGGGAGGGCAGGGGTTGGGCACCGGGGAGCTGTTTTTT.

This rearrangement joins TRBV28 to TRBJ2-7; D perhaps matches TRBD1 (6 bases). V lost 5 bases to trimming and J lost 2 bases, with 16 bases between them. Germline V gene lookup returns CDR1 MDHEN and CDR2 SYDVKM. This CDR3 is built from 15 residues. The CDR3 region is CASSPGGQITYEQYF. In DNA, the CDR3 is TGTGCCAGCAGTCCCGGCGGACAGATTACCTACGAGCAGTACTTC.

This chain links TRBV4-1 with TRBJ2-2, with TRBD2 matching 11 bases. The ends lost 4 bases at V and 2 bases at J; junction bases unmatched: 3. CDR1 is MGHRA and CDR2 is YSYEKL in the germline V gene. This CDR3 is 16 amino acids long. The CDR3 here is CASSLGLAENTGELFF. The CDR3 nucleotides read TGCGCCAGCAGCCTGGGACTAGCGGAAAACACCGGGGAGCTGTTTTTT.

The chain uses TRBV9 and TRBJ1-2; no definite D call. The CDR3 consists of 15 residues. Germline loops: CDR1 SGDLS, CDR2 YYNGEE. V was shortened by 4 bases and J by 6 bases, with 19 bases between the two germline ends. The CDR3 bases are TGTGCCAGCAGCCCCCAAGACGCTAACTATCATGGCTACACCTTC. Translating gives CASSPQDANYHGYTF.

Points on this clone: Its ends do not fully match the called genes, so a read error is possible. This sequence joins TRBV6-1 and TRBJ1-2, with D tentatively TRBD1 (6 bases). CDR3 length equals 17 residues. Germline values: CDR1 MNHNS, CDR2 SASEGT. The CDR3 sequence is CASSEVGHNYEPYGYTF. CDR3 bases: TGTGCCAGCAGTGAAGTGGGACACAACTACGAACCCTATGGATACACCTTC.

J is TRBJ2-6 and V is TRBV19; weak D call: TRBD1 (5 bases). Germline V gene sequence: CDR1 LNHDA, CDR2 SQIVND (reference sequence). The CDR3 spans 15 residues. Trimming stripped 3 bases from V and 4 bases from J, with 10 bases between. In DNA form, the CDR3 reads TGTGCCAGTAGTATCTCAGGGTGGGGGGCCAACGTCCTGACTTTC. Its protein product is CASSISGWGANVLTF.

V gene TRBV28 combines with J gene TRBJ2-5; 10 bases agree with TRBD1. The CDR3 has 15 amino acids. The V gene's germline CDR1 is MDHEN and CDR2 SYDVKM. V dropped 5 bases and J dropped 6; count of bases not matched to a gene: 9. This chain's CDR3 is CASSPWDRGVQTQYF. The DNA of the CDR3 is TGTGCCAGCAGTCCCTGGGACAGGGGAGTGCAGACCCAGTACTTC.

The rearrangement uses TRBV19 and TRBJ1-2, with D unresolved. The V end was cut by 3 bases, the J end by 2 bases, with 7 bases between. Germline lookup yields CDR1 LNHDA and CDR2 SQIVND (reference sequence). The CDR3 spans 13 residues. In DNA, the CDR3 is TGTGCCAGTAGTATCCCACAGAACTATGGCTACACCTTC. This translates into CASSIPQNYGYTF.

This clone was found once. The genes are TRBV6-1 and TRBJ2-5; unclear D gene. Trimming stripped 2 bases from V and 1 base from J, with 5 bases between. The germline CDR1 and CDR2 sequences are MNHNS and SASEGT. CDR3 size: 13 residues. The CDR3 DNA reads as TGTGCCAGCAGTGAAATGGCCCAAGAGACCCAGTACTTC. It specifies CASSEMAQETQYF.